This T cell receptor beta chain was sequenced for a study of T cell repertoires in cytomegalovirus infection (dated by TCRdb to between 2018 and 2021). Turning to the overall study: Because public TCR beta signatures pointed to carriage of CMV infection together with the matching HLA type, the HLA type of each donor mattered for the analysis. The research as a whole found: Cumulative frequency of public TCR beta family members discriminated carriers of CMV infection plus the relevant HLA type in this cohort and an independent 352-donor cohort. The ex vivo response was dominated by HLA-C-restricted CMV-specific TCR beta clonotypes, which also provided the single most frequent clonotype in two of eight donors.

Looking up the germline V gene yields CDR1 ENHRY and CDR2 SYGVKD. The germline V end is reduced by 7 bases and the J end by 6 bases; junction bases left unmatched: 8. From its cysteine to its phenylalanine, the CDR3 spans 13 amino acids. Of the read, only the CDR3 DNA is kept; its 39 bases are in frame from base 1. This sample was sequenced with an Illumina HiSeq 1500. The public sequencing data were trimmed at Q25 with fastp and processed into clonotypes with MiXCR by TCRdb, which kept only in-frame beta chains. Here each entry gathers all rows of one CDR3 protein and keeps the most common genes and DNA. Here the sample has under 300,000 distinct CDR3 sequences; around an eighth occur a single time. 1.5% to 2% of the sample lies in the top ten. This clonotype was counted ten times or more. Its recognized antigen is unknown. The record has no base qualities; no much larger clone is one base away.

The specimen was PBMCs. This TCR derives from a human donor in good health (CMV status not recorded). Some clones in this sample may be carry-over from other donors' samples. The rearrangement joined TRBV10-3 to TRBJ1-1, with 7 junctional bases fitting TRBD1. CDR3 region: CAITRDRDAEAFF. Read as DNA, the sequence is TGTGCCATCACCCGAGACAGGGACGCTGAAGCTTTCTTT.